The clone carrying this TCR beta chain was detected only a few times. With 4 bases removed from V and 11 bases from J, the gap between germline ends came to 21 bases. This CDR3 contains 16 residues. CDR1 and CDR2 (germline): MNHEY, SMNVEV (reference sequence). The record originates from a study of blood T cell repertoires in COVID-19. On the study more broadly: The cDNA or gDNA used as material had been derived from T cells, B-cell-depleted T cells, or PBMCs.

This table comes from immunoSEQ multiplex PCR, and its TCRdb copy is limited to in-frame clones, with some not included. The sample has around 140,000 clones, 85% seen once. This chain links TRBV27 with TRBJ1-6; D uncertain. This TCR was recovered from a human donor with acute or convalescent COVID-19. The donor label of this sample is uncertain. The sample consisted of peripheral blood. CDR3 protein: CASSSHYPTGSTPLHF. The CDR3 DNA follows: TGTGCCAGCAGTTCCCACTACCCGACGGGGTCGACACCCCTCCACTTT.